One and the same sample provided the 8 T cell receptor beta chains below, sequenced in a study of T cell repertoires in cytomegalovirus infection. One entry per CDR3 protein results from TCRdb running MiXCR on the reads. The sample yields about 740,000 distinct CDR3 sequences, 35% to 40% seen once. Sequencing input: PBMCs. The receptor source for this set is a human donor in good health (CMV status not recorded). Some clones in this sample may be carry-over from other donors' samples.

This clonotype has just a few counts. V is TRBV13 and J is TRBJ2-7; TRBD2 agrees at 12 bases. This CDR3 comprises 16 residues. Germline V gives CDR1 PRHDT, CDR2 FYEKMQ (reference sequence). The V and J ends lost 5 bases and 3 bases, in that order; junction bases with no gene match: 8. CDR3 sequence (DNA): TGTGCCAGCAGCCTCTCGACTAGCGGGAGTCTCTACGAGCAGTACTTC. Translated, it gives CASSLSTSGSLYEQYF.

This chain joins TRBV28 and TRBJ2-5; 9 bases line up with TRBD1. CDR1 and CDR2 (germline): MDHEN, SYDVKM. The CDR3 runs to 18 residues. After removal of 10 bases from V and 6 bases from J, the junction contained 24 bases not matched to a gene. The CDR3 here is CATFPSKKRDRVAKTQYF. The CDR3 coding sequence is TGTGCCACCTTCCCATCCAAGAAACGGGACAGGGTGGCAAAGACCCAGTACTTC.

The chain couples TRBV3-1 to TRBJ2-5; 10 bases fit TRBD2. Trimming cost V 3 bases and J 2 bases; bases outside gene matches: 6. Germline-derived CDR1 and CDR2 are LGHDT and YNNKEL (reference sequence). The CDR3 is made up of 16 amino acids. CDR3 sequence (DNA): TGTGCCAGCAGCCACCGACTAGCGGGTACTCAAGAGACCCAGTACTTC. It yields the protein CASSHRLAGTQETQYF.

This clonotype was picked up a small number of times. J is TRBJ2-5 and V is TRBV7-3; TRBD2 matches 7 bases. V trimming: 1 base; J trimming: 2 bases; junction bases outside the gene matches: 4. The CDR3 totals 15 residues. Germline V gives CDR1 SGHTA, CDR2 FQGTGA. Here the CDR3 reads CASSLMAGVQETQYF. CDR3 DNA: TGTGCCAGCAGCTTAATGGCGGGAGTGCAAGAGACCCAGTACTTC.

Comment on this clonotype: A read error is possible here, since a much larger clone lies one base away. The chain is built from TRBV7-9 and TRBJ2-5; D might be TRBD2 (5 bases). This CDR3 contains 15 residues. The V and J ends lost 5 bases and 7 bases respectively, with 20 bases between them. CDR1 is SEHNR and CDR2 is FQNEAQ in the germline V gene (reference sequence). Here the CDR3 reads CASSLSGGEPGTQYF. The DNA of the CDR3 is TGTGCCAGCAGCCTCTCGGGTGGGGAGCCAGGGACCCAGTACTTC.

The chain couples TRBV6-1 to TRBJ1-1; no clear D. This CDR3 is built from 18 residues. Germline-derived CDR1 and CDR2 are MNHNS and SASEGT. Trimming removed 6 bases at V and 1 base at J, with 24 bases between. CDR3 in DNA: TGTGCCAGCAGGAGGCCCGAACTAAGAATCGATAGGAACACTGAAGCTTTCTTT. Translation gives CASRRPELRIDRNTEAFF.

Details on this clonotype: An end of the junction does not agree with germline; a read error may underlie this. The rearrangement links TRBV5-3 to TRBJ1-2, with 7 bases lining up with TRBD1. TRBV5-3 is classed as an ORF, of uncertain function. This CDR3 comprises 15 residues. The CDR3 is CASSLVAGGDYGYTF. CDR3 coding DNA: TGTGCCAGCAGCTTGGTGGCAGGGGGGGACTATGGCTACACCTTC.

In this sample, this clonotype turned up a few times. The rearrangement joins TRBV7-6 to TRBJ2-5, with 12 bases identical to TRBD2. The ends lost 5 bases at V and 2 bases at J; junction bases unmatched: 12. Germline CDR1 SGHVS, CDR2 FNYEAQ. CDR3 length equals 18 residues. The CDR3 reads CASSLRASGRGPQETQYF. In nucleotides, the CDR3 is TGTGCCAGCAGCCTACGGGCTAGCGGGAGGGGGCCTCAAGAGACCCAGTACTTC.